These 3 T cell receptor beta chains came from one sample sequenced in a study of cytomegalovirus exposure and HLA in healthy donors. PCR used 60 Vbeta primers and 13 Jbeta primers. Using immunoSEQ multiplex PCR, the repertoire was profiled, and TCRdb retains in-frame clones only, with some absent. Of fewer than 140,000 clones in the sample, more than 60% were seen once. Sequencing was performed on PBMCs. These receptors all stem from a woman aged 50 to 65 in good health and CMV-seropositive.

The chain uses TRBV5-1 and TRBJ2-4; D may be TRBD1 (5 bases). Germline V lookup: CDR1 SGHRS, CDR2 YFSETQ. The V end lost 0 bases, the J end lost 7 bases, and 11 bases lay between the germline ends. This CDR3 contains 14 residues. The CDR3 DNA is TGCGCCAGCAGCTTGGGAGGACAAGTGAACATTCAGTACTTC. It encodes CASSLGGQVNIQYF.

The rearrangement links TRBV25-1 to TRBJ1-1; 12 nucleotides agree with TRBD1. J lost 0 bases, V lost 3 bases, and 8 bases had no gene match. From germline, CDR1 is MGHDK and CDR2 SYGVNS. The CDR3 has 18 amino acids. CDR3 sequence reads: CASSDTLGTGGMNTEAFF. The CDR3 DNA reads TGTGCCAGCAGTGACACCCTCGGGACAGGGGGCATGAACACTGAAGCTTTCTTT.

The V gene is TRBV19, the J gene TRBJ2-7, with 11 bases fitting TRBD1. V was clipped by 4 bases and J by 7 bases; unmatched bases: 12. There are 16 residues in the CDR3. CDR1 and CDR2 from the germline V gene are LNHDA and SQIVND (reference sequence). This CDR3 is CASSKGSGQGAREQYF. The CDR3, as DNA: TGTGCCAGTAGTAAGGGATCCGGACAGGGGGCGAGGGAGCAGTACTTC.